The 23 T cell receptor beta chains below all came from one sample that was sequenced in a study of shared clonotypes between healthy human individuals. Using immunoSEQ multiplex PCR, the repertoire was profiled, and TCRdb retains in-frame clones only, with some absent. This sample has under 2.5 million clones, with about nine tenths found just once. The sample taken for sequencing was naive CD4+ T cells from PBMCs. Subset given: CD45RA+ positively selected. The source of these receptors is a man between 18 and 29 years old in good health. Some clones in this sample may be carry-over from other donors' samples.

The rearrangement links TRBV28 to TRBJ1-2; D perhaps matches TRBD1 (6 bases). Trimming shortened V by 4 bases and J by 8 bases, and 20 bases separated the two germline ends. Germline CDR1 reads MDHEN; CDR2 reads SYDVKM. This CDR3 contains 15 residues. CDR3 DNA: TGTGCCAGCAGTTCCTTACCGCAGACAGGCCTGGGCTACACCTTC. This translates into CASSSLPQTGLGYTF.

The chain employs TRBV10-2 and TRBJ2-6; weak D call: TRBD2 (5 bases). Per germline, CDR1 WSHSY and CDR2 SAAADI. This CDR3 has 18 amino acids. V lost 0 bases and J lost 1, with 13 bases in between. The CDR3 here is CASSESRGFWSGANVLTF. CDR3 in DNA: TGCGCCAGCAGTGAGTCTAGAGGGTTTTGGTCTGGGGCCAACGTCCTGACTTTC.

V is TRBV9 and J is TRBJ2-3; 10 bases match TRBD2. V gave up 1 base and J gave up 4 bases; unmatched junction bases: 6. CDR1 is SGDLS, CDR2 YYNGEE, per germline. The CDR3 is 16 residues long. The CDR3 here is CASSVTAGGVPDTQYF. In DNA form, the CDR3 reads TGTGCCAGCAGCGTAACAGCGGGAGGGGTGCCAGATACGCAGTATTTT. Variable domain in full (rest from reference TRBV9 and TRBJ2-3): DSGVTQTPKHLITATGQRVTLRCSPRSGDLSVYWYQQSLDQGLQFLIQYYNGEERAKGNILERFSAQQFPDLHSELNLSSLELGDSALYFCASSVTAGGVPDTQYFGPGTRLTVL.

The J gene is TRBJ2-2, the V gene TRBV7-9; TRBD2 matches 13 bases. Germline assignment: CDR1 SEHNR and CDR2 FQNEAQ (reference sequence). Trimming took 5 bases from V and 0 from J; bases not matched to a gene: 3. The CDR3 loop spans 17 amino acids. DNA of the CDR3: TGTGCCAGCAGCGAGGGACTAGCGGGACCGAACACCGGGGAGCTGTTTTTT. Translating it yields CASSEGLAGPNTGELFF.

The genes are TRBV28 and TRBJ1-5, with TRBD1 matching 11 bases. Germline V gives CDR1 MDHEN, CDR2 SYDVKM. V shed 7 bases and J 0 bases; nucleotides not matched to a gene: 23. This CDR3 contains 22 residues. The CDR3 nucleotides read TGTGCCAGCACCCCGACAACCCGTAAAACGGGACAGGGGGACTATAGCAATCAGCCCCAGCATTTT. It specifies CASTPTTRKTGQGDYSNQPQHF.

The chain couples TRBV5-1 to TRBJ2-3, with 13 positions matching TRBD2. Trimming removed 8 bases from V and 1 base from J; junction bases left unmatched: 4. CDR3 size: 15 residues. Germline CDR1 and CDR2: SGHRS and YFSETQ. The CDR3 DNA reads as TGCGCCAGTCAAGGACTAGCGGGAGGCACAGATACGCAGTATTTT. Translated: CASQGLAGGTDTQYF.

Concerning this clone itself: Other DNA sequences in this sample translate to the same CDR3. CDR3 region: CASSLRGPREETQYF. The CDR3 bases are TGCGCCAGCAGCTTGAGGGGCCCCAGGGAAGAGACCCAGTACTTC. This chain connects TRBV5-1 to TRBJ2-5; possible D gene TRBD1, 5 bases. Trimming removed 1 base at V and 3 bases at J, with 13 bases between. CDR3 length equals 15 residues. Germline CDR1 is SGHRS and CDR2 is YFSETQ. The entire variable domain, with the rest obtained from reference TRBV5-1 and TRBJ2-5, is as follows: KAGVTQTPRYLIKTRGQQVTLSCSPISGHRSVSWYQQTPGQGLQFLFEYFSETQRNKGNFPGRFSGRQFSNSRSEMNVSTLELGDSALYLCASSLRGPREETQYFGPGTRLLVL.

The chain recombines TRBV19 with TRBJ1-3, with D hard to call. Per the germline V gene, CDR1 is LNHDA and CDR2 is SQIVND (reference sequence). This CDR3 has 16 amino acids. V was pared by 4 bases and J by 0 bases, with 13 bases between. Written as DNA, the CDR3 is TGTGCCAGTAGTAGAAGTGGGATCGACTCTGGAAACACCATATATTTT. Residues: CASSRSGIDSGNTIYF.

This chain joins TRBV28 and TRBJ2-7; tentative D call: TRBD2 (5 bases). CDR1 is MDHEN, CDR2 SYDVKM, per germline. This CDR3 is 13 amino acids long. V was cut by 5 bases and J by 6 bases, with 14 bases left in between. Written as DNA, the CDR3 is TGTGCCAGCAGTGAGCGGAGGCCCTCCGAGCAGTACTTC. This translates into CASSERRPSEQYF.

The chain uses TRBV15 and TRBJ2-1, with 8 bases lining up with TRBD2. Germline loops: CDR1 LNHNV, CDR2 YYDKDF (reference sequence). The junction had 7 bases not matched to a gene; V was cut back by 0 bases and J by 3 bases. CDR3 length equals 17 residues. The CDR3, as DNA: TGTGCCACCAGCAGAGAAGGAGGGGCGGGAGGCTACAATGAGCAGTTCTTC. Amino acid sequence: CATSREGGAGGYNEQFF.

The CDR3, as DNA: TGTGCCAGCAACCCAGCGGGGTCCGTTTACGAGCAGTACTTC. It codes for CASNPAGSVYEQYF. The J gene is TRBJ2-7, the V gene TRBV6-1, with 7 bases aligning to TRBD2. Per germline, CDR1 MNHNS and CDR2 SASEGT. The CDR3 has 14 residues. J gave up 4 bases and V 7 bases, and 10 bases lay outside the gene matches.

A few counts support this clone. The sample contains more than one DNA sequence encoding this CDR3. The chain uses TRBV20-1 and TRBJ2-5, with D possibly matching TRBD1 (5 bases). Germline V lookup: CDR1 DFQATT, CDR2 SNEGSKA (reference sequence). V was pared by 3 bases and J by 3 bases, with 5 bases between. CDR3 length: 11 amino acids. The CDR3 here is CSASREETQYF. The CDR3 DNA reads TGCAGTGCTAGCAGGGAAGAGACCCAGTACTTC.

This clone appeared a single time. The rearrangement uses TRBV18 and TRBJ2-6; 7 bases map to TRBD1. Germline-derived CDR1 and CDR2 are KGHSH and LQKENI. The CDR3 has 18 amino acids. Losses at the gene ends were 3 bases for V and 0 bases for J; bases not matched to a gene: 8. The CDR3 nucleotides are TGTGCCAGCTCACCTTTCCCTACAGGGGCCTCTGGGGCCAACGTCCTGACTTTC. Translating it yields CASSPFPTGASGANVLTF.

A note on this clone: Different DNA sequences within this sample yield the same CDR3. The rearrangement uses TRBV5-1 and TRBJ2-7, with a tentative D call TRBD2 (5 bases). This CDR3 comprises 14 residues. V was clipped by 0 bases and J by 4 bases, with 11 bases between them. Germline V gene lookup returns CDR1 SGHRS and CDR2 YFSETQ. The CDR3 DNA reads as TGCGCCAGCAGCTTGGGCCAGACGGGATACGAGCAGTACTTC. Translating it yields CASSLGQTGYEQYF.

This clone occurred once. The rearrangement links TRBV28 to TRBJ2-5; 13 bases are shared with TRBD2. Germline CDR1 and CDR2: MDHEN and SYDVKM. The CDR3 has 16 residues. The V segment lost 5 bases and the J segment 9 bases; nucleotides outside the gene matches: 12. CDR3: CASSPGLAGLRGAQYF. The DNA of the CDR3 is TGTGCCAGCAGTCCGGGACTAGCGGGGCTCCGGGGGGCCCAGTACTTC.

J is TRBJ1-1 and V is TRBV2; perhaps TRBD1 as D (5 bases). The V end lost 7 bases, the J end lost 3 bases, and 18 bases lay between the germline ends. Germline V gene data show CDR1 as SNHLY and CDR2 as FYNNEI. The CDR3 is 15 amino acids. CDR3 DNA sequence: TGTGCCAGCACCGAAGATGGTGGCAGGGACACTGAAGCTTTCTTT. Translated: CASTEDGGRDTEAFF.

The J gene is TRBJ2-5, the V gene TRBV7-2; D unresolved. V was shortened by 3 bases and J by 0 bases, with 5 bases between the two germline ends. This CDR3 has 13 amino acids. Germline values: CDR1 SGHTA, CDR2 FQGNSA. The CDR3 loop reads CASSLINQETQYF. CDR3 in DNA: TGTGCCAGCAGCTTGATAAACCAAGAGACCCAGTACTTC.

The chain employs TRBV25-1 and TRBJ2-5; either TRBD1 or TRBD2 may fit D (5 bases each). Germline V gene lookup returns CDR1 MGHDK and CDR2 SYGVNS. The CDR3 has 15 amino acids. Trimming left V 3 bases short and J 5 bases short, with 16 bases between. The CDR3 DNA is TGTGCCAGCAGTGACATCAGGGAGAAACGCGAGACCCAGTACTTC. Its protein product is CASSDIREKRETQYF.

This chain uses TRBV5-1 with TRBJ2-7; D is perhaps TRBD1 (5 bases). Germline assignment: CDR1 SGHRS and CDR2 YFSETQ. The CDR3 is 17 amino acids. The germline V and J ends were trimmed by 0 bases and 6 bases, with 22 bases remaining between them. The CDR3 region has the DNA TGCGCCAGCAGCTTGGGACCACCACCCCAGGGCGTGGGCGAGCAGTACTTC. It codes for CASSLGPPPQGVGEQYF. The variable domain in full, with the rest retrieved from reference TRBV5-1 and TRBJ2-7, is KAGVTQTPRYLIKTRGQQVTLSCSPISGHRSVSWYQQTPGQGLQFLFEYFSETQRNKGNFPGRFSGRQFSNSRSEMNVSTLELGDSALYLCASSLGPPPQGVGEQYFGPGTRLTVT.

The J gene is TRBJ2-6, the V gene TRBV28, with 10 bases that match TRBD1. This CDR3 is 18 amino acids long. Germline values: CDR1 MDHEN, CDR2 SYDVKM. V lost 5 bases to trimming and J lost 0 bases; unmatched junction nucleotides: 7. CDR3 DNA sequence: TGTGCCAGCAGTCCCCCCGACAGGGGGCTCTCTGGGGCCAACGTCCTGACTTTC. Protein product: CASSPPDRGLSGANVLTF.

The rearrangement links TRBV19 to TRBJ1-4; no definite D call. Trimming removed 3 bases from V and 7 bases from J, with 24 bases in between. The CDR3 has 18 residues. The germline CDR1 and CDR2 sequences are LNHDA and SQIVND (reference sequence). The chain's CDR3 is CASSIVLGRFAGSEKLFF. The CDR3 coding sequence is TGTGCCAGTAGTATTGTCTTGGGCAGATTTGCGGGGAGTGAAAAACTGTTTTTT.

The chain has TRBV2 and TRBJ2-7, with a weak D call TRBD2 (7 bases). The CDR3 totals 14 residues. V was pared by 7 bases and J by 0 bases, with 13 bases between. The germline CDR1 and CDR2 sequences are SNHLY and FYNNEI. The CDR3 sequence is CASKGGASSYEQYF. CDR3 nucleotides: TGTGCCAGCAAGGGGGGGGCGAGCTCCTACGAGCAGTACTTC.

The chain links TRBV5-4 to TRBJ2-2; possibly TRBD2 for D (5 bases). The germline CDR1 and CDR2 sequences are SGHNT and YYREEE (reference sequence). Trimming removed 2 bases at V and 3 bases at J, with 11 bases between. The CDR3 length is 15 residues. CDR3 region: CASSLGYGDTGELFF. The CDR3 DNA reads as TGTGCCAGCAGCTTAGGGTACGGGGACACCGGGGAGCTGTTTTTT.